This TCR beta chain originates from a study of molecular identifiers for immune sequencing clone quantification. Overall study findings and caveats: Clones exceeding 20 RNA copies carried over 99% of effector molecules but under 1% of naive-cell molecules. Barcode sharing among identical TCR molecules could make large clones appear smaller. A single cell's spiked Jurkat TCR RNA was reportedly detectable among 900,000 to 1,000,000 naive cells.

TCRdb processed the PCR reads anew with MiXCR; each CDR3 protein has one entry. The data show about 630,000 distinct CDR3 sequences, with around 25% seen just once and 0.7% to 0.95% held by the top ten. This clonotype has a handful of counts. Its target is unknown. This CDR3 comprises 18 residues. Germline V CDR1 and CDR2: LNHDA, SQIVND (reference sequence). The V gene end was trimmed by 5 bases and the J gene end by 9 bases; junction bases not matched to a gene: 17. The specimen sequenced was naive CD8+ T cells from blood, with Jurkat cell RNA spiked in. Subset indicated: FACS-sorted CD8+CD4-CCR7+CD45RA+ naive T cells. The sequence was collected from a human donor in good health. Some libraries in this study had Jurkat cell RNA spiked in. The chain links TRBV19 to TRBJ2-5; 14 bases line up with TRBD2. CDR3 residues: CASSLGLAGGPVGSAQYF. The CDR3 DNA follows: TGTGCCAGTAGTCTCGGACTAGCGGGGGGACCTGTCGGATCGGCCCAGTACTTC.